One TCR beta chain is described in this entry. Per the authors' pipeline: Reference gene primer amplification yielded estimated nucleated cell counts. Assay: immunoSEQ multiplex PCR; the TCRdb copy retains only in-frame clones and omits some. V and J calls and clone size follow that table, whereas D and trimming were derived from the DNA. The sample yields approximately 180,000 clones, 70% to 90% seen once. These data originate in a study of blood T cell repertoires in COVID-19. Study background: Donors in the United States, Italy and Spain gave samples during acute or convalescent COVID-19. The cDNA or gDNA used as material had been derived from T cells, B-cell-depleted T cells, or PBMCs.

CDR1 and CDR2 from the germline V gene are SGHVS and FQNEAQ. This CDR3 has 15 residues. The ends lost 1 base at V and 4 bases at J; junction bases unmatched: 3. Sequencing was carried out using peripheral blood. The chain links TRBV7-8 to TRBJ2-2, with 7 bases identical to TRBD1. This sequence originates from a man aged 35 to 55 with active or convalescent COVID-19. CDR3 in DNA: TGTGCCAGCAGCTTAGGGGGACAGACCACCGGGGAGCTGTTTTTT. Translated: CASSLGGQTTGELFF.